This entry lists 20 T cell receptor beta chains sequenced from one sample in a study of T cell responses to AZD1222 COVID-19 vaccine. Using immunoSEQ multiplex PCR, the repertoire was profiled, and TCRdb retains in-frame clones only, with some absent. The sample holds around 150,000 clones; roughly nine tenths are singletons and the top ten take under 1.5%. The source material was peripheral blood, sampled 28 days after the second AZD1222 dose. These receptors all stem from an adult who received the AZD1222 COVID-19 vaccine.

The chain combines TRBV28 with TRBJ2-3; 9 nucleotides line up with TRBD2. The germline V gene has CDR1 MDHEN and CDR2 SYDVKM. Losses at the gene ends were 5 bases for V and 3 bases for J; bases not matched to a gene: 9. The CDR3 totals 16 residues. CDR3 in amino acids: CASSRPAGGGTDTQYF. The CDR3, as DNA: TGTGCCAGCAGTCGTCCCGCGGGGGGGGGAACAGATACGCAGTATTTT.

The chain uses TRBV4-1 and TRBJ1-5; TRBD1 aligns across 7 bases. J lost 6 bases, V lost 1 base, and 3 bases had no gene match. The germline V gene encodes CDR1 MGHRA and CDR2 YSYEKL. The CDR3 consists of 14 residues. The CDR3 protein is CASSQGQGSQPQHF. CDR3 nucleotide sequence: TGCGCCAGCAGCCAAGGACAGGGCAGTCAGCCCCAGCATTTT.

The CDR3 DNA sequence: TGTGCCAGCAGCACTGGTGAGGGGGCTAGGAGGGGTGAGCAGTTCTTC. This codes for CASSTGEGARRGEQFF. V is TRBV5-4 and J is TRBJ2-1, with a weak D call TRBD1 (7 bases). This CDR3 region has 16 residues. V gave up 4 bases and J gave up 9 bases, with 23 bases separating them. CDR1 SGHNT and CDR2 YYREEE come from the germline V gene (reference sequence). The full variable domain, in which reference TRBV5-4 and TRBJ2-1 provide the parts outside the CDR3, is ETGVTQSPTHLIKTRGQQVTLRCSSQSGHNTVSWYQQALGQGPQFIFQYYREEENGRGNFPPRFSGLQFPNYSSELNVNALELDDSALYLCASSTGEGARRGEQFFGPGTRLTVL.

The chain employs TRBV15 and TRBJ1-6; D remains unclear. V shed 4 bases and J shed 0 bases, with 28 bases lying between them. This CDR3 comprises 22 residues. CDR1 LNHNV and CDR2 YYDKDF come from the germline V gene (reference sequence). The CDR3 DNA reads TGTGCCACCAGCACTTACCGAGGGTCCAACATCGGGCGGGTCTCCTATAATTCACCCCTCCACTTT. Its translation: CATSTYRGSNIGRVSYNSPLHF.

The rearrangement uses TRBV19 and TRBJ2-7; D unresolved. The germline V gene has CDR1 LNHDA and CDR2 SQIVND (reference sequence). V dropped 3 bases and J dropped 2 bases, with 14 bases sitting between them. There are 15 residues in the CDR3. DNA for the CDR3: TGTGCCAGTAGTATTGCGGCAGGTCGCGCCTACGAGCAGTACTTC. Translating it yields CASSIAAGRAYEQYF.

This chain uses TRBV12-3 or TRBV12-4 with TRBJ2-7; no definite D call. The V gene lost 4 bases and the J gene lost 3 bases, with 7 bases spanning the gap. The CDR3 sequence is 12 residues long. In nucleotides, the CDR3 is TGTGCCAGCAGTTACCCAGACTACGAGCAGTACTTC. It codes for CASSYPDYEQYF.

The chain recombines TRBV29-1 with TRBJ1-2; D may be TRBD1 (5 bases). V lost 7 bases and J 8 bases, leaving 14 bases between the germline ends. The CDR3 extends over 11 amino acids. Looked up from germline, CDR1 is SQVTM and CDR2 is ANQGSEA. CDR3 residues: CSGGPEGGYTF. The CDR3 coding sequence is TGCAGCGGGGGCCCTGAAGGGGGCTACACCTTC.

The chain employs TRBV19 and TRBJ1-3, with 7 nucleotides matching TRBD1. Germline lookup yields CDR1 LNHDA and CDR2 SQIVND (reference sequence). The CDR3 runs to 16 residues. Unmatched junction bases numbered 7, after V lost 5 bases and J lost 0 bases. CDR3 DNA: TGTGCCAGTAGTTTAGGGGGCTCCTTCTCTGGAAACACCATATATTTT. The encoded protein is CASSLGGSFSGNTIYF. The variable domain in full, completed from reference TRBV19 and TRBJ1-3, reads DGGITQSPKYLFRKEGQNVTLSCEQNLNHDAMYWYRQDPGQGLRLIYYSQIVNDFQKGDIAEGYSVSREKKESFPLTVTSAQKNPTAFYLCASSLGGSFSGNTIYFGEGSWLTVV.

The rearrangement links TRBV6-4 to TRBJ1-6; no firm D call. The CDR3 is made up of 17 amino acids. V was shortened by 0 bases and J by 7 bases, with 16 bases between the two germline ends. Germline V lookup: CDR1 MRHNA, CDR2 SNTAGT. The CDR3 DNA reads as TGTGCCAGCAGTGACTCGGACCCGGGCATAACCAATTCACCCCTCCACTTT. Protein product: CASSDSDPGITNSPLHF.

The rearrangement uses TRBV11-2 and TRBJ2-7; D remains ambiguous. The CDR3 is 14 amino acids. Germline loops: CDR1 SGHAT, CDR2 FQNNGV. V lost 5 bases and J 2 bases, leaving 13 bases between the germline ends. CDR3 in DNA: TGTGCCAGCAGCCCTCCGGGCCCGCCCTACGAGCAGTACTTC. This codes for CASSPPGPPYEQYF. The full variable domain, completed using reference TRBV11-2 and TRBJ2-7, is EAGVAQSPRYKIIEKRQSVAFWCNPISGHATLYWYQQILGQGPKLLIQFQNNGVVDDSQLPKDRFSAERLKGVDSTLKIQPAKLEDSAVYLCASSPPGPPYEQYFGPGTRLTVT.

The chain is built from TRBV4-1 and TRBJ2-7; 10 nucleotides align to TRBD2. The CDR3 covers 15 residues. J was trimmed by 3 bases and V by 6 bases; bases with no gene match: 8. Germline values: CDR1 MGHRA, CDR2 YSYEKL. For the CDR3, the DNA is TGCGCCAGCAGGTTAGGACTAGCGGCGAGCTACGAGCAGTACTTC. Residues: CASRLGLAASYEQYF.

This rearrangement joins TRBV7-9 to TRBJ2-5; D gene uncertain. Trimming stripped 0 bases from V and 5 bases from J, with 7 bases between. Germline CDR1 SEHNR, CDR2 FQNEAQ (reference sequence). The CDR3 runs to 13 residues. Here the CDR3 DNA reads TGTGCCAGCAGCTTAGCGGCCGGGGAGACCCAGTACTTC. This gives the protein CASSLAAGETQYF. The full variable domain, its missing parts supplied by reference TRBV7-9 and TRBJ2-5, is DTGVSQNPRHKITKRGQNVTFRCDPISEHNRLYWYRQTLGQGPEFLTYFQNEAQLEKSRLLSDRFSAERPKGSFSTLEIQRTEQGDSAMYLCASSLAAGETQYFGPGTRLLVL.

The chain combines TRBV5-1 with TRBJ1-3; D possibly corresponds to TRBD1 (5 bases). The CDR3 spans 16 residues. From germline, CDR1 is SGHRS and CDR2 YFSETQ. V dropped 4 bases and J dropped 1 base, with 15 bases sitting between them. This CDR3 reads CASSHLGEASGNTIYF. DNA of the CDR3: TGCGCCAGCAGCCACCTAGGGGAGGCATCTGGAAACACCATATATTTT.

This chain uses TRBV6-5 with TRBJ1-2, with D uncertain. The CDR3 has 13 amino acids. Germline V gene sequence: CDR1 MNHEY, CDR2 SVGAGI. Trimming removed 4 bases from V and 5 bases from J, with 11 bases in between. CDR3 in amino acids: CASSSGRTYGYTF. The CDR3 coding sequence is TGTGCCAGCAGTTCCGGACGAACTTATGGCTACACCTTC.

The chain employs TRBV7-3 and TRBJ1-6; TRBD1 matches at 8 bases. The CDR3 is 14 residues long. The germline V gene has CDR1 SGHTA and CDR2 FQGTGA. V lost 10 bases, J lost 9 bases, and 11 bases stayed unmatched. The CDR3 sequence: CATRGPDFGSPLHF. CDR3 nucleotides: TGTGCCACCAGGGGGCCAGACTTCGGTTCACCCCTCCACTTT.

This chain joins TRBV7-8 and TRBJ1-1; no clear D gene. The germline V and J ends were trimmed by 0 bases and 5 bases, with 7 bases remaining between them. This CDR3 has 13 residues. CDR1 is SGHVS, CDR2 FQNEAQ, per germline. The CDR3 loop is CASSLAHRTEAFF. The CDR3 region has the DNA TGTGCCAGCAGCTTAGCCCATCGTACTGAAGCTTTCTTT.

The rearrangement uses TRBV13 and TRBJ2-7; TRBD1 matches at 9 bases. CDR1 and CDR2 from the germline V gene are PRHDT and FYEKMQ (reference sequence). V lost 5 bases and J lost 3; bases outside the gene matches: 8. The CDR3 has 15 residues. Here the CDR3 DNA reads TGTGCCAGCAGCCGACCCGGGACAGGGAGCTACGAGCAGTACTTC. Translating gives CASSRPGTGSYEQYF.

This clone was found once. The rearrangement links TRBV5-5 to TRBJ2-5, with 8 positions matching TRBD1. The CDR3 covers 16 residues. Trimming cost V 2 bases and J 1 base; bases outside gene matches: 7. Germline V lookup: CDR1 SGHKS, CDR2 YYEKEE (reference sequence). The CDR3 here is CASSFLQGAIQETQYF. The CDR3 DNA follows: TGTGCCAGCAGCTTTCTTCAGGGGGCTATCCAAGAGACCCAGTACTTC.

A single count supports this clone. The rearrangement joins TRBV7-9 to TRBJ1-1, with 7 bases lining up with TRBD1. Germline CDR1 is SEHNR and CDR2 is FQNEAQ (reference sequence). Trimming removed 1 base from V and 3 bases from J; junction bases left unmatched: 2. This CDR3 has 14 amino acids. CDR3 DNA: TGTGCCAGCAGCTTAGTGCAGGGGGACACTGAAGCTTTCTTT. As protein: CASSLVQGDTEAFF.

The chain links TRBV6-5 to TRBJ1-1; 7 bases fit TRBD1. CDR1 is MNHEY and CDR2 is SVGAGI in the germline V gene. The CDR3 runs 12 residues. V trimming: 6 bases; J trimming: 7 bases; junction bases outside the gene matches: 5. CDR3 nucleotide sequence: TGTGCCAGCAGGTCCCGACAGGGTGAAGCTTTCTTT. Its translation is CASRSRQGEAFF.